One sample yielded the 10 T cell receptor beta chains listed below, sequenced in a study of graft-versus-host responses after intestinal transplantation. These receptors have no identified antigens. Measured with immunoSEQ multiplex PCR; TCRdb has only the in-frame clones, and not every one. The sample lists around 100,000 clones, 85% to 95% occurring once. Sample: unstimulated CD8+ T cells sorted from spleen or lymph node cells, taken before transplant. The receptors originated from a human donor who was the organ donor for an intestinal transplant.

The rearrangement links TRBV4-3 to TRBJ2-1, with 8 bases lining up with TRBD2. Germline V CDR1 and CDR2: LGHNA, YSLEER. J was trimmed by 5 bases and V by 0 bases; bases with no gene match: 6. The CDR3 length is 16 residues. CDR3 nucleotide sequence: TGCGCCAGCAGCCAAGACCGTCAACTAGCGGACAATGAGCAGTTCTTC. Its protein is CASSQDRQLADNEQFF.

This clone appeared a few times. The chain joins TRBV30 to TRBJ2-7; TRBD1 is a possible D gene (6 bases). Trimming left V 0 bases short and J 6 bases short, with 15 bases between. This CDR3 comprises 14 residues. Germline V CDR1 and CDR2: GTSNPN, SVGIG (reference sequence). CDR3 sequence (DNA): TGTGCCTGGAGTGTATATAGGCAGGGGATCGAGCAGTACTTC. Encoded protein: CAWSVYRQGIEQYF.

This chain links TRBV6-5 with TRBJ1-5; TRBD1 is a possible D gene (6 bases). CDR3 length: 13 amino acids. CDR1 is MNHEY and CDR2 is SVGAGI in the germline V gene. V dropped 9 bases and J dropped 3 bases, with 12 bases sitting between them. The DNA of the CDR3 is TGTGCCAGGCCCGGGACACTCAATCAGCCCCAGCATTTT. Translating it yields CARPGTLNQPQHF.

The chain uses TRBV28 and TRBJ1-5, with D tentatively TRBD1 (5 bases). The germline V and J ends were trimmed by 3 bases and 4 bases, with 13 bases remaining between them. The CDR3 has 15 residues. Germline V gene data show CDR1 as MDHEN and CDR2 as SYDVKM. This chain's CDR3 is CASSFKGRVNQPQHF. The CDR3 bases are TGTGCCAGCAGTTTTAAGGGGAGGGTAAATCAGCCCCAGCATTTT.

CDR3 residues: CASKQRSGYTF. The CDR3 nucleotides are TGTGCCAGCAAACAGCGTAGTGGCTACACCTTC. The chain recombines TRBV7-9 with TRBJ1-2, with unresolved D. Trimming removed 7 bases at V and 7 bases at J, with 10 bases between. There are 11 residues in the CDR3. The germline CDR1 and CDR2 sequences are SEHNR and FQNEAQ (reference sequence).

This chain joins TRBV10-3 and TRBJ2-7; a possible D gene is TRBD1 (7 bases). Germline lookup yields CDR1 ENHRY and CDR2 SYGVKD. V was trimmed by 4 bases and J by 1 base, leaving 11 bases between them. This CDR3 has 14 amino acids. CDR3 in amino acids: CAISAEGASYEQYF. The CDR3 coding sequence is TGTGCCATCAGTGCGGAGGGGGCGTCCTACGAGCAGTACTTC.

V is TRBV5-1 and J is TRBJ1-1; D unresolved. This CDR3 comprises 12 residues. Germline CDR1 reads SGHRS; CDR2 reads YFSETQ. V shed 2 bases and J shed 7 bases, with 9 bases lying between them. CDR3 coding DNA: TGCGCCAGCAGCTTCTTGGGTAATGAAGCTTTCTTT. Translating it yields CASSFLGNEAFF.

This chain joins TRBV4-3 and TRBJ1-5, with 11 nucleotides matching TRBD1. Germline V CDR1 and CDR2: LGHNA, YSLEER. Germline trimming cut 0 bases from V and 10 bases from J; bases unmatched to any gene: 5. The CDR3 is made up of 15 amino acids. The CDR3 coding sequence is TGCGCCAGCAGCCAAGATGGGACAGGGGGGGAACCCCAGCATTTT. This encodes CASSQDGTGGEPQHF.

This clone is a singleton in its sample. The J gene is TRBJ2-3, the V gene TRBV7-6; D call uncertain. The germline V and J ends were trimmed by 5 bases and 2 bases, with 5 bases remaining between them. The CDR3 loop spans 12 amino acids. From germline, CDR1 is SGHVS and CDR2 FNYEAQ. The chain's CDR3 is CASSRYTDTQYF. Written as DNA, the CDR3 is TGTGCCAGCAGCCGATACACAGATACGCAGTATTTT.

This chain joins TRBV30 and TRBJ1-2; no definite D call. V was pared by 0 bases and J by 8 bases, with 16 bases between. CDR3 length: 14 residues. In germline, CDR1 is GTSNPN, CDR2 SVGIG (reference sequence). CDR3 coding DNA: TGTGCCTGGAGTGTACGTCGACCCCTCAGCGGCTACACCTTC. This sequence encodes CAWSVRRPLSGYTF.